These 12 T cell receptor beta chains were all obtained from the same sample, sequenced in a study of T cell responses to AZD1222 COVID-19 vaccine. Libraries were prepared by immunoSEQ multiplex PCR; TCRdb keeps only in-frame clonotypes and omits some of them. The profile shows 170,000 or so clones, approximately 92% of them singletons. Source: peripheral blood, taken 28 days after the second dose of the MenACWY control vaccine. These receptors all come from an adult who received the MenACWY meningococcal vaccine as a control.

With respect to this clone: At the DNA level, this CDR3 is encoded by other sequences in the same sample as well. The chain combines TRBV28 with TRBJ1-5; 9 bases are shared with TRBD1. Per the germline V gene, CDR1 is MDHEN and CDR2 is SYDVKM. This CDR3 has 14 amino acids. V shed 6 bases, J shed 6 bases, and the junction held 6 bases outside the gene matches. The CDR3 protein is CASRPGQGGQPQHF. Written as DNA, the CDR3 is TGTGCCAGCAGGCCGGGACAGGGAGGTCAGCCCCAGCATTTT. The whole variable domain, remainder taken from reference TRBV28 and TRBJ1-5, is DVKVTQSSRYLVKRTGEKVFLECVQDMDHENMFWYRQDPGLGLRLIYFSYDVKMKEKGDIPEGYSVSREKKERFSLILESASTNQTSMYLCASRPGQGGQPQHFGDGTRLSIL.

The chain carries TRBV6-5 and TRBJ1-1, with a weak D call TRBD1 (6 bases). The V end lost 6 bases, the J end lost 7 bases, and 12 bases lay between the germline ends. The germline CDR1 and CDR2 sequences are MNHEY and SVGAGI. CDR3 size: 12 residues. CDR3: CASRAGAYEAFF. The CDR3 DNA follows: TGTGCCAGCAGGGCAGGGGCCTATGAAGCTTTCTTT.

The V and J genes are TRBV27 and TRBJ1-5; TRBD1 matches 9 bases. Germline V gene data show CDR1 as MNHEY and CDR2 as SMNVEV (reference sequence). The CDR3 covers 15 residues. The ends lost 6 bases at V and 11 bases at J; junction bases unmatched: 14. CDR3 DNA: TGTGCCAGCAGAACCTTGGGACAGGGAGCCATAGCCCAGCATTTT. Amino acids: CASRTLGQGAIAQHF.

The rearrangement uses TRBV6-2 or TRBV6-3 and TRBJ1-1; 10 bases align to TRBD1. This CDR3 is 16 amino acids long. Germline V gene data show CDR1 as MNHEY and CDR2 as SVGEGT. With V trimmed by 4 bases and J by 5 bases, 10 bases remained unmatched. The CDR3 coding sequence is TGTGCCAGCAGTTGGAAGACAGGGGGCTTAGGTACTGAAGCTTTCTTT. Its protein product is CASSWKTGGLGTEAFF.

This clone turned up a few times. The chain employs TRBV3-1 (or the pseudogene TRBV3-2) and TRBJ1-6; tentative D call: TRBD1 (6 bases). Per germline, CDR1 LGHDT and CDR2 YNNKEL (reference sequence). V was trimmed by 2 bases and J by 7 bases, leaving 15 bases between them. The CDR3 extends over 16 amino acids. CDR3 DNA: TGTGCCAGCAGCCAACCATTGACAGGCGGCAATTCACCCCTCCACTTT. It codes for CASSQPLTGGNSPLHF.

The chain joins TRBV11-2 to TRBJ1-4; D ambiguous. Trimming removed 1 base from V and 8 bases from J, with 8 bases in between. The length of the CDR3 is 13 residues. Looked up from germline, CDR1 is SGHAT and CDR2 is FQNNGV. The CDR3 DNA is TGTGCCAGCAGCTTAGGGTCACGGGAAAAACTGTTTTTT. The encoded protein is CASSLGSREKLFF. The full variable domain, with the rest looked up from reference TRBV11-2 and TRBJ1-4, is EAGVAQSPRYKIIEKRQSVAFWCNPISGHATLYWYQQILGQGPKLLIQFQNNGVVDDSQLPKDRFSAERLKGVDSTLKIQPAKLEDSAVYLCASSLGSREKLFFGSGTQLSVL.

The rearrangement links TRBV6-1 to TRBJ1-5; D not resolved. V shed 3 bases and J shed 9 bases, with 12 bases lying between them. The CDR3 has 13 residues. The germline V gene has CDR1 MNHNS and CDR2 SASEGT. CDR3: CASSDGGERPQHF. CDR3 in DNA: TGTGCCAGCAGTGATGGCGGGGAACGGCCCCAGCATTTT.

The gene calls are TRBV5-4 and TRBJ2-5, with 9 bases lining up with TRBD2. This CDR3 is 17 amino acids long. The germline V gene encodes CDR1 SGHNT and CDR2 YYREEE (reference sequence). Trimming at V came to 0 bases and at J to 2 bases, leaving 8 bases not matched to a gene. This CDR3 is CASSLDPSGATQETQYF. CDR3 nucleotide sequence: TGTGCCAGCAGCTTGGACCCTAGCGGGGCGACGCAAGAGACCCAGTACTTC.

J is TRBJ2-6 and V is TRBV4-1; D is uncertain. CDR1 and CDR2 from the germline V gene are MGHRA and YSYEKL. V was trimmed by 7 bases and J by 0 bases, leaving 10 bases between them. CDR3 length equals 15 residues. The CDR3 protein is CASNLQFSGANVLTF. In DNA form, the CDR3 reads TGCGCCAGCAACCTCCAGTTCTCTGGGGCCAACGTCCTGACTTTC.

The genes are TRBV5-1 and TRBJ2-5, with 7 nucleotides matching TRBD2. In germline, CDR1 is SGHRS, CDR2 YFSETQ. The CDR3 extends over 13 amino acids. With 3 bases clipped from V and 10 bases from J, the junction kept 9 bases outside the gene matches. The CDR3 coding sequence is TGCGCCAGCAGCTCCCGGACTGGGGGGGACCAGTACTTC. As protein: CASSSRTGGDQYF.

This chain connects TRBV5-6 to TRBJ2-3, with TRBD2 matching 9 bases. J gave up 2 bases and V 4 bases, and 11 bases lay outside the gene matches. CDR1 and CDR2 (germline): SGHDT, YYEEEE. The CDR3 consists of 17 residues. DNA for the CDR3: TGTGCCAGCAGCACCACTGGGCGGGGGGGCTTCACAGATACGCAGTATTTT. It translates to CASSTTGRGGFTDTQYF.

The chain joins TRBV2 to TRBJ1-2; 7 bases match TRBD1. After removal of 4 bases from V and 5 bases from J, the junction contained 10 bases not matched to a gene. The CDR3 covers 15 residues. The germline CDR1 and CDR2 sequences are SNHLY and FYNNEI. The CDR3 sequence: CASSVKGGSKYGYTF. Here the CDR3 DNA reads TGTGCCAGCAGTGTAAAAGGGGGCTCGAAATATGGCTACACCTTC.